This T cell receptor (beta chain) was identified in a study of T cell responses to AZD1222 COVID-19 vaccine. Only in-frame clones appear in the TCRdb table, and some are missing; sequencing was by immunoSEQ multiplex PCR. The sample yields some 110,000 clones, around 89% seen once. The germline V and J ends were trimmed by 7 bases and 1 base, with 16 bases remaining between them. The V gene's germline CDR1 is SGHVS and CDR2 FQNEAQ. This CDR3 has 15 amino acids. General study points: Females made up more of the donors, who were largely white British, and clonal diversity may have come out too low. At study baseline, merely six AZD1222 recipients were seropositive.

This clone has more than one count but fewer than ten. Its antigen is currently unknown. The sequence derives from an adult who received the AZD1222 COVID-19 vaccine. The chain combines TRBV7-8 with TRBJ1-1; tentatively, D is TRBD1 (5 bases). The material was peripheral blood, obtained 28 days after the second AZD1222 dose. The CDR3 loop is CASIQGNGANTEAFF. DNA for the CDR3: TGTGCCAGCATTCAGGGAAACGGCGCGAACACTGAAGCTTTCTTT.